The 5 T cell receptor beta chains in this list originate from one sample, sequenced in a study of vaccination and CD4 T cells after COVID-19. Antigens for these TCRs are unknown. Oncomine TCR Beta short-read sequencing was applied to DNA from cultured CD4+ T cells. MiXCR, applied by TCRdb to the PCR reads, yields one record per CDR3 protein. The sample holds thousands of distinct CDR3 sequences, 39% seen once. The sample's treatment: approximately nine-day PBMC culture with coronavirus spike peptide pools or control peptides (ViraFEST assay). Gathering of the CD4+ T cells, from the unexposed donor, took place before the COVID-19 pandemic (2011-2018). The sample was CD4+ T cells from blood, cultured in vitro. All receptors derive from a human donor in good health.

The gene calls are TRBV10-2 and TRBJ2-2; 8 bases fit TRBD2. CDR3 size: 15 residues. Germline CDR1 reads WSHSY; CDR2 reads SAAADI. V lost 10 bases to trimming and J lost 0 bases; unmatched junction nucleotides: 7. CDR3 nucleotide sequence: TGCGCCAACAACGAACTAGCGGCGAACACCGGGGAGCTGTTTTTT. Amino acid sequence: CANNELAANTGELFF.

This chain uses TRBV7-2 with TRBJ2-3; 7 bases align to TRBD2. Looked up from germline, CDR1 is SGHTA and CDR2 is FQGNSA. The length of the CDR3 is 16 residues. J lost 8 bases, V lost 6 bases, and 17 bases had no gene match. The CDR3 nucleotides are TGTGCCAGCAGTTCACCAGTGGGGGGGGGGTGGGTTACGCAGTATTTT. Translation gives CASSSPVGGGWVTQYF.

This CDR3 is CASSYLGYNSPLHF. The CDR3 bases are TGTGCCAGCAGTTACTTGGGATATAATTCACCCCTCCACTTT. V and J are TRBV6-5 and TRBJ1-6; D unclear. Germline loops: CDR1 MNHEY, CDR2 SVGAGI. V was cut by 1 base and J by 4 bases, with 5 bases left in between. The CDR3 has 14 residues.

V and J are TRBV7-2 and TRBJ2-1; 13 nucleotides match TRBD2. The length of the CDR3 is 17 residues. Germline trimming cut 3 bases from V and 6 bases from J; bases unmatched to any gene: 8. Germline V CDR1 and CDR2: SGHTA, FQGNSA. This CDR3 is CASSFPRTSGSGNEQFF. DNA of the CDR3: TGTGCCAGCAGCTTTCCTAGGACTAGCGGGAGTGGCAATGAGCAGTTCTTC.

The chain has TRBV6-2 or TRBV6-3 and TRBJ2-6; no clear D. V was pared by 6 bases and J by 1 base, with 10 bases between. The germline V gene encodes CDR1 MNHEY and CDR2 SVGEGT. The CDR3 is made up of 15 amino acids. The CDR3 protein is CASREKLSGANVLTF. The CDR3 nucleotides read TGTGCCAGCAGGGAAAAGTTATCTGGGGCCAACGTCCTGACTTTC.